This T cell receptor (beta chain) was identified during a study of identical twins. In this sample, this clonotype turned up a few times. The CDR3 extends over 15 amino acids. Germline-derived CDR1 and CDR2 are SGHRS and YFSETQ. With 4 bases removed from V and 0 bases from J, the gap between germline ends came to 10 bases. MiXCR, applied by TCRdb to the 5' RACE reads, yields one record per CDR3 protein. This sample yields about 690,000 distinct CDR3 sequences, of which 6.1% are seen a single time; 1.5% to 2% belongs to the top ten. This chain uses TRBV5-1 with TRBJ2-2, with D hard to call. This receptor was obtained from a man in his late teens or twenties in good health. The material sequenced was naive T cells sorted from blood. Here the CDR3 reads CASSPQETNTGELFF. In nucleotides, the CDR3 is TGCGCCAGCAGCCCGCAGGAGACGAACACCGGGGAGCTGTTTTTT.